This T cell receptor beta chain was documented in a study of blood T cell repertoires in COVID-19. Study background: Spain, Italy and the United States supplied samples that represented acute and convalescent COVID-19. T cells, B-cell-depleted T cells, or PBMCs provided the cDNA or gDNA that served as material.

Original processing methods: Nucleated cell counts were estimated from reference gene primer amplification. Generated by immunoSEQ multiplex PCR, the TCRdb table keeps only in-frame clones and is missing some. Clonal size and the V and J genes are those of that table, whereas D and trimming came from the DNA. This sample has nearly 200,000 clones, with roughly 79% found just once. Germline V gives CDR1 KGHDR, CDR2 SFDVKD. This CDR3 is built from 14 residues. V trimming: 4 bases; J trimming: 7 bases; junction bases outside the gene matches: 7. This chain uses TRBV24-1 with TRBJ1-2; 8 positions agree with TRBD1. This TCR came from a human donor with acute or convalescent COVID-19. The donor label of this sample is uncertain. Sequencing input: peripheral blood. The CDR3 loop reads CATSDPDRVGGYTF. CDR3 nucleotides: TGTGCCACCAGTGACCCGGACAGGGTCGGTGGCTACACCTTC.